This TCR beta chain emerged from a study of PD-1 blockade in classical Hodgkin lymphoma. Study at large: Every 2 weeks, patients had 3 mg/kg nivolumab intravenously. Study results and caveats: A significant rise in TCR diversity by C4D1 was seen for CD4+ but not CD8+ cells. The causes of the repertoire differences, possibly disease activity or prior therapy, remain undefined.

Points on this clone: Its antigen is still unknown.

Produced via immunoSEQ multiplex PCR; TCRdb's table is partial and in-frame only. Counted here are under 70,000 clones, about two thirds occurring once; the ten biggest clones make up roughly 9%. The CDR3 runs 16 residues. Brentuximab vedotin exposure varied among the patients, all of whom had relapsed after autologous stem cell transplantation. The chain uses TRBV12-1 and TRBJ2-7; no check of the table's D call, TRBD2, against the DNA was made. TRBV12-1 has pseudogene status. The sample in question was peripheral blood mononuclear cells (PBMCs), obtained before the second cycle of nivolumab. This TCR came from a human donor with classical Hodgkin lymphoma. CDR3 DNA: TGTGCCAGCAGCTTTGCCGGGACTAGCGGACCTTACGAGCAGTACTTC. Translating it yields CASSFAGTSGPYEQYF.